This T cell receptor (beta chain) was captured in a study of blood T cell repertoires in COVID-19 (dated by TCRdb to the early 2020s). For the wider study: Collaborator samples came from the United States, Italy and Spain and covered acute and convalescent phases of COVID-19. Nearly every sample came with metadata listing a de-identified subject ID, COVID-19 status, age in years and sex. The prospective study material was composed of cDNA or gDNA derived from T cells, B-cell-depleted T cells, or PBMCs. Subjects who had been exposed to COVID-19, were actively infected with it, or had recovered from it provided the deeply sampled blood TCRbeta repertoires that made up the dataset. Samples came from the ongoing ImmuneRACE study (first 160 participants) plus 1,254 subjects from 6 global collaborators. The repertoires were made available in a free public database intended to serve as a resource for research on the immune response to SARS-CoV-2. Where HLA class I and class II types were available, the types were taken from metadata supplied by the sample provider, not from assay-based typing.

With regard to this clone: The antigen it recognizes is unknown. Base qualities are missing; no much larger clone stands one base away.

Overall study results and their limits: The quantity of clinical and demographic metadata differed by source and by participant and was supplied without curation.

The CDR3 goes from the cysteine to the phenylalanine over 14 residues. CDR3 DNA is the only sequence kept; it has 42 bases, read in frame from the first base. Trimming takes 8 bases off V and 3 bases off J; junction bases not matched to a gene: 8. The germline V gene supplies CDR1 SGHRS and CDR2 YFSETQ. The immunoSEQ Assay, a bias-controlled multiplex PCR, was used to amplify TCRbeta CDR3 regions from genomic DNA. Regarding the original processing steps: The number of nucleated cells in each sample was estimated from the amplification of reference gene primers within the assay. To quantify the absolute abundance of each unique TCRbeta CDR3 rearrangement, sequence reads were collapsed and filtered. For each sample, productive Simpson clonality was calculated as the square root of Simpson's diversity index over productive rearrangements. As stored in TCRdb, this immuneACCESS dataset retains in-frame rearrangements with V and J assigned. A fraction of the clones does not appear; measured against another copy, unresolved V genes explain less than half of the discrepancy, and the remainder lacks a known reason. From that table come the V and J calls and clone size; the DNA was used to work out D and trimming. Counted in this sample were over 150,000 clones; around nine tenths of them appeared once. Of the sample, about 2.5% falls within the top ten clones.

Whole blood was collected in K2EDTA tubes by collaborating institutions according to the institutions' own protocols. For TCRbeta analysis, collaborator samples were shipped as frozen whole blood, as isolated PBMCs, or as DNA extracted from either sample type. This chain is built from TRBV5-1 and TRBJ2-3; the central 8 bases match TRBD1. Source material: peripheral blood. The TCR sequence derives from a man between 35 and 55 years old with active or convalescent COVID-19. The DNA sequence is TGCGCCAGTAGGACAGGGCCCATAACAGATACGCAGTATTTT. It encodes CASRTGPITDTQYF.